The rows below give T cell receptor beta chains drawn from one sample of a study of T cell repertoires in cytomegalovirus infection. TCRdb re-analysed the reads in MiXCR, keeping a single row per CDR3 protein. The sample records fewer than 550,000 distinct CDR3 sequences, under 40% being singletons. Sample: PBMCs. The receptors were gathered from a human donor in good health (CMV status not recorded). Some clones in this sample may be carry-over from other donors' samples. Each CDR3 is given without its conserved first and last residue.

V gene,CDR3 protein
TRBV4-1,ASSQDSGLPGELF
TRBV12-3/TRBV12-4,ASSLAAGRPHEQY
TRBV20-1,SARDGSSGGLGFYEQY
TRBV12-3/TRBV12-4,ASSTPDKASKNIQY
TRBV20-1,SVNQPGTGNQPQH
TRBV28,ASSLDTGGFSYEQY
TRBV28,ASSGTAKADTEAF
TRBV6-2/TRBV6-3,ASSYAPDTQY
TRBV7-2,ASSLAGGQGARGYT
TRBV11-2,ASSRRGTSGGQETQY
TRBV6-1,ASDTRYNEQF
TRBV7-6,ASSLAGSPYNEQF
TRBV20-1,SASLRGTSAGNTIY
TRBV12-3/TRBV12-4,ASSIGTGGNQPQH
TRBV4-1,ASSQEFHYGYT
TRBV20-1,SARDIGGGAETQY
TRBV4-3,ASSQDTLEPINEQF
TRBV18,ASSPVKTGGYEQY
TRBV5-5,ASSLEAGTYNEQF
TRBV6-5,ASSYSALRYNSPLH
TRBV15,ATSLGIISNQPQH
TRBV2,ASSTGALYNEQF
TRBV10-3,AIRRQRQEPQH
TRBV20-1,SATGAIHDYNEQF
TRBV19,ASSIEDSPSYGYT
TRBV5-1,ASSLRPGLLSADTQY
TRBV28,ASRPRGGSNQPQH
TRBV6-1,ASGTVYSNQPQH
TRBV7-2,ASSLVGGAGKNIQY
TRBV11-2,ASSFTTEEAF
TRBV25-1,ASSFVTSGKQF
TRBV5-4,ASSLDDQPQH